This T cell receptor (beta chain) was retrieved from a study of cytomegalovirus exposure and HLA in healthy donors. Study outcomes and limitations: Reportedly, diagnosis of cytomegalovirus status by the classifier showed high specificity and sensitivity.

In the case of this clone: Its antigen is undetermined.

CDR1 and CDR2 from the germline V gene are MNHNY and SVGAGI (reference sequence). V was clipped by 6 bases and J by 1 base; unmatched bases: 6. This CDR3 is built from 15 residues. 60 Vbeta and 13 Jbeta primers were used in PCR. The repertoire was sequenced with immunoSEQ multiplex PCR; TCRdb's copy has only in-frame clones and lacks some. The sample records about 180,000 clones, approximately 72% being singletons. Healthy donors of bone marrow made up the group. Donors were nominally healthy when sampled, though unrecorded immune exposures were likely. The rearrangement uses TRBV6-6 and TRBJ2-1, with 7 bases lining up with TRBD1. Input material: PBMCs. This TCR derives from a human donor in good health. CDR3 DNA: TGTGCCAGCAGGGCTACAGGGGAATCCTACAATGAGCAGTTCTTC. Its translation: CASRATGESYNEQFF.